This T cell receptor beta chain was profiled in a study of blood T cells in healthy people across ages. Study information: About one barcoded beta molecule per two T cells came from capture by template switching.

The germline V gene encodes CDR1 MNHNY and CDR2 SVGAGI (reference sequence). V lost 7 bases, J lost 4 bases, and 16 bases stayed unmatched. The CDR3 runs to 17 residues. For the second PCR, which ran for roughly 6 to 11 cycles, a sample-barcoded 5' primer and a J-beta primer mix were used. In TCRdb, the 5' RACE reads were re-called with MiXCR into one record per CDR3 protein. This sample carries about 730,000 distinct CDR3 sequences, roughly 41% of them seen once, and the ten largest clones take 20% to 25%. This clonotype was detected only a few times. The sequence was obtained from a woman aged 60-75 years in good health. Sequencing input: blood. V usage is TRBV6-6 and J usage is TRBJ2-3; 8 bases are a match to TRBD1. As DNA, the CDR3 is TGTGCCAGCACGTTTGATCCCGGGACAGGAGAAGCAGATACGCAGTATTTT. Translating gives CASTFDPGTGEADTQYF.